This entry is about one TCR beta chain. Its antigen target is currently unknown. No clone much larger than this one lies a single base away; base qualities are absent. The CDR3 regions of human TCRbeta chains were analyzed by immunosequencing. As for how the authors treated the data: Repertoire TCRs were matched against a reference library of SARS-CoV-2-specific TCRs generated with the MIRA antigen-specificity platform. Breadth was defined as the fraction of unique TCRs that were SARS-CoV-2-associated, and depth was defined as the fraction of total T cells that were SARS-CoV-2-associated. Each spike-specific TCR was assigned to its reactive spike region and to a CD4 or CD8 class using the MIRA data. Log10-transformed breadth and depth values were compared by one-way ANOVA with Sidak's multiple comparisons tests. TCRdb holds this immuneACCESS table with in-frame rearrangements only. Some clones are missing; in checked studies, unresolved V genes explain under half, and the rest has no known cause. V and J calls and clone size come straight from that table; D and trimming were deduced from the DNA. Recorded for this sample are more than 150,000 clones; 85% to 90% of them occurred a single time. The ten largest clones represent roughly 6% of the sample.

The time point label, as the study defines it: baseline before first vaccination. The vaccinee samples were drawn from two UK trials, COV001 and COV002, one of which was a single-blind randomized controlled phase 2/3 trial testing AZD1222 (ChAdOx1 nCoV-19) in healthy adults. Trial participant PBMC samples were collected at day 0 and day 28 after the second dose for TCRbeta chain sequencing. The sample is drawn from a study of T cell responses to AZD1222 COVID-19 vaccine (dated by TCRdb to about 2021). Describing the broader study: AZD1222 recipients whose second dose came at about 4 weeks and those whose second dose came at about 12 weeks were combined into one group, since spike-specific TCR depth and breadth did not differ between the two schedules. TCR sequencing was performed for some 250 trial participants, of whom some 200 were given two doses of AZD1222 and approximately 25 were given two doses of MenACWY control vaccine. Trial participants were enrolled into age subgroups of 18-55, 56-69 and 70-plus years, which contained about 150, 28 and 57 TCR-sequenced participants, respectively. Broader findings and caveats from the paper: Nearly half of unique spike-specific TCRs reportedly recognized epitopes outside regions mutated in the B.1.351 and B.1.1.7 variants. Because no samples from the day 14 peak response were available, repertoires could be characterized only after the peak T cell response. After two AZD1222 doses, both the breadth and the depth of spike-specific TCRs were significantly higher than at day 0 and than in MenACWY recipients. The 56-69-year group was small, and its depth increase did not reach significance, likely because of low power. CD4 TCRs associated with the vaccine covered the entire spike protein, and the dominant responses were in regions 160-218 and 743-854. Most participants were white British and females outnumbered males, and the authors suggested that clonal diversity may have been underestimated. Conclusions about previously exposed vaccinees were limited because only a handful of AZD1222 recipients were SARS-CoV-2 seropositive at baseline.

The sample in question was peripheral blood, obtained on day 0 of AZD1222 vaccination. The clonotype was recovered from an adult in good health.

DNA sequence: TGTGCCAGCAGCAGAGAATTGGAGACCCAGTACTTC. The encoded protein is CASSRELETQYF. The chain is assembled from TRBV7-6 and TRBJ2-5, with the D gene uncertain. The junction carries 9 bases between V and J, which are trimmed by 5 bases and 5 bases respectively. CDR1 is given as SGHVS and CDR2 as FNYEAQ, both from the germline V gene. The CDR3 spans 12 residues, from the cysteine through the phenylalanine. The DNA shown is the 36-base CDR3, in frame from base 1.